The clone carrying this T cell receptor (beta chain) was recorded at least ten times. Its matching antigen is unknown. This sample was taken from a study of blood T cells in healthy people across ages. General study points: With age, beta diversity per million T cells declined roughly linearly, significantly by roughly 40. Researchers judged that diversity estimates from one million T cells fell short of true values.

A second PCR of about 6 to 11 cycles used a sample-barcoded 5' primer and a J-beta primer mix. TCRdb called the 5' RACE reads again in MiXCR, with one record for every CDR3 protein. Among hundreds of thousands of distinct CDR3 sequences, about 28% were seen once, and the ten largest hold roughly a sixth. The receptor was isolated from an elderly woman in good health. Sequenced material: blood.

DNA of the CDR3: TGTGCCAGCACCGACGGGGCGGGAGGGTTCGGAGGCTACACCTTC. It translates to CASTDGAGGFGGYTF. The chain carries TRBV7-2 and TRBJ1-2, with D perhaps TRBD1 (5 bases). Germline CDR1 SGHTA, CDR2 FQGNSA. The CDR3 has 15 residues. Trimming pared 7 bases from V and 8 bases from J, leaving 23 bases between.